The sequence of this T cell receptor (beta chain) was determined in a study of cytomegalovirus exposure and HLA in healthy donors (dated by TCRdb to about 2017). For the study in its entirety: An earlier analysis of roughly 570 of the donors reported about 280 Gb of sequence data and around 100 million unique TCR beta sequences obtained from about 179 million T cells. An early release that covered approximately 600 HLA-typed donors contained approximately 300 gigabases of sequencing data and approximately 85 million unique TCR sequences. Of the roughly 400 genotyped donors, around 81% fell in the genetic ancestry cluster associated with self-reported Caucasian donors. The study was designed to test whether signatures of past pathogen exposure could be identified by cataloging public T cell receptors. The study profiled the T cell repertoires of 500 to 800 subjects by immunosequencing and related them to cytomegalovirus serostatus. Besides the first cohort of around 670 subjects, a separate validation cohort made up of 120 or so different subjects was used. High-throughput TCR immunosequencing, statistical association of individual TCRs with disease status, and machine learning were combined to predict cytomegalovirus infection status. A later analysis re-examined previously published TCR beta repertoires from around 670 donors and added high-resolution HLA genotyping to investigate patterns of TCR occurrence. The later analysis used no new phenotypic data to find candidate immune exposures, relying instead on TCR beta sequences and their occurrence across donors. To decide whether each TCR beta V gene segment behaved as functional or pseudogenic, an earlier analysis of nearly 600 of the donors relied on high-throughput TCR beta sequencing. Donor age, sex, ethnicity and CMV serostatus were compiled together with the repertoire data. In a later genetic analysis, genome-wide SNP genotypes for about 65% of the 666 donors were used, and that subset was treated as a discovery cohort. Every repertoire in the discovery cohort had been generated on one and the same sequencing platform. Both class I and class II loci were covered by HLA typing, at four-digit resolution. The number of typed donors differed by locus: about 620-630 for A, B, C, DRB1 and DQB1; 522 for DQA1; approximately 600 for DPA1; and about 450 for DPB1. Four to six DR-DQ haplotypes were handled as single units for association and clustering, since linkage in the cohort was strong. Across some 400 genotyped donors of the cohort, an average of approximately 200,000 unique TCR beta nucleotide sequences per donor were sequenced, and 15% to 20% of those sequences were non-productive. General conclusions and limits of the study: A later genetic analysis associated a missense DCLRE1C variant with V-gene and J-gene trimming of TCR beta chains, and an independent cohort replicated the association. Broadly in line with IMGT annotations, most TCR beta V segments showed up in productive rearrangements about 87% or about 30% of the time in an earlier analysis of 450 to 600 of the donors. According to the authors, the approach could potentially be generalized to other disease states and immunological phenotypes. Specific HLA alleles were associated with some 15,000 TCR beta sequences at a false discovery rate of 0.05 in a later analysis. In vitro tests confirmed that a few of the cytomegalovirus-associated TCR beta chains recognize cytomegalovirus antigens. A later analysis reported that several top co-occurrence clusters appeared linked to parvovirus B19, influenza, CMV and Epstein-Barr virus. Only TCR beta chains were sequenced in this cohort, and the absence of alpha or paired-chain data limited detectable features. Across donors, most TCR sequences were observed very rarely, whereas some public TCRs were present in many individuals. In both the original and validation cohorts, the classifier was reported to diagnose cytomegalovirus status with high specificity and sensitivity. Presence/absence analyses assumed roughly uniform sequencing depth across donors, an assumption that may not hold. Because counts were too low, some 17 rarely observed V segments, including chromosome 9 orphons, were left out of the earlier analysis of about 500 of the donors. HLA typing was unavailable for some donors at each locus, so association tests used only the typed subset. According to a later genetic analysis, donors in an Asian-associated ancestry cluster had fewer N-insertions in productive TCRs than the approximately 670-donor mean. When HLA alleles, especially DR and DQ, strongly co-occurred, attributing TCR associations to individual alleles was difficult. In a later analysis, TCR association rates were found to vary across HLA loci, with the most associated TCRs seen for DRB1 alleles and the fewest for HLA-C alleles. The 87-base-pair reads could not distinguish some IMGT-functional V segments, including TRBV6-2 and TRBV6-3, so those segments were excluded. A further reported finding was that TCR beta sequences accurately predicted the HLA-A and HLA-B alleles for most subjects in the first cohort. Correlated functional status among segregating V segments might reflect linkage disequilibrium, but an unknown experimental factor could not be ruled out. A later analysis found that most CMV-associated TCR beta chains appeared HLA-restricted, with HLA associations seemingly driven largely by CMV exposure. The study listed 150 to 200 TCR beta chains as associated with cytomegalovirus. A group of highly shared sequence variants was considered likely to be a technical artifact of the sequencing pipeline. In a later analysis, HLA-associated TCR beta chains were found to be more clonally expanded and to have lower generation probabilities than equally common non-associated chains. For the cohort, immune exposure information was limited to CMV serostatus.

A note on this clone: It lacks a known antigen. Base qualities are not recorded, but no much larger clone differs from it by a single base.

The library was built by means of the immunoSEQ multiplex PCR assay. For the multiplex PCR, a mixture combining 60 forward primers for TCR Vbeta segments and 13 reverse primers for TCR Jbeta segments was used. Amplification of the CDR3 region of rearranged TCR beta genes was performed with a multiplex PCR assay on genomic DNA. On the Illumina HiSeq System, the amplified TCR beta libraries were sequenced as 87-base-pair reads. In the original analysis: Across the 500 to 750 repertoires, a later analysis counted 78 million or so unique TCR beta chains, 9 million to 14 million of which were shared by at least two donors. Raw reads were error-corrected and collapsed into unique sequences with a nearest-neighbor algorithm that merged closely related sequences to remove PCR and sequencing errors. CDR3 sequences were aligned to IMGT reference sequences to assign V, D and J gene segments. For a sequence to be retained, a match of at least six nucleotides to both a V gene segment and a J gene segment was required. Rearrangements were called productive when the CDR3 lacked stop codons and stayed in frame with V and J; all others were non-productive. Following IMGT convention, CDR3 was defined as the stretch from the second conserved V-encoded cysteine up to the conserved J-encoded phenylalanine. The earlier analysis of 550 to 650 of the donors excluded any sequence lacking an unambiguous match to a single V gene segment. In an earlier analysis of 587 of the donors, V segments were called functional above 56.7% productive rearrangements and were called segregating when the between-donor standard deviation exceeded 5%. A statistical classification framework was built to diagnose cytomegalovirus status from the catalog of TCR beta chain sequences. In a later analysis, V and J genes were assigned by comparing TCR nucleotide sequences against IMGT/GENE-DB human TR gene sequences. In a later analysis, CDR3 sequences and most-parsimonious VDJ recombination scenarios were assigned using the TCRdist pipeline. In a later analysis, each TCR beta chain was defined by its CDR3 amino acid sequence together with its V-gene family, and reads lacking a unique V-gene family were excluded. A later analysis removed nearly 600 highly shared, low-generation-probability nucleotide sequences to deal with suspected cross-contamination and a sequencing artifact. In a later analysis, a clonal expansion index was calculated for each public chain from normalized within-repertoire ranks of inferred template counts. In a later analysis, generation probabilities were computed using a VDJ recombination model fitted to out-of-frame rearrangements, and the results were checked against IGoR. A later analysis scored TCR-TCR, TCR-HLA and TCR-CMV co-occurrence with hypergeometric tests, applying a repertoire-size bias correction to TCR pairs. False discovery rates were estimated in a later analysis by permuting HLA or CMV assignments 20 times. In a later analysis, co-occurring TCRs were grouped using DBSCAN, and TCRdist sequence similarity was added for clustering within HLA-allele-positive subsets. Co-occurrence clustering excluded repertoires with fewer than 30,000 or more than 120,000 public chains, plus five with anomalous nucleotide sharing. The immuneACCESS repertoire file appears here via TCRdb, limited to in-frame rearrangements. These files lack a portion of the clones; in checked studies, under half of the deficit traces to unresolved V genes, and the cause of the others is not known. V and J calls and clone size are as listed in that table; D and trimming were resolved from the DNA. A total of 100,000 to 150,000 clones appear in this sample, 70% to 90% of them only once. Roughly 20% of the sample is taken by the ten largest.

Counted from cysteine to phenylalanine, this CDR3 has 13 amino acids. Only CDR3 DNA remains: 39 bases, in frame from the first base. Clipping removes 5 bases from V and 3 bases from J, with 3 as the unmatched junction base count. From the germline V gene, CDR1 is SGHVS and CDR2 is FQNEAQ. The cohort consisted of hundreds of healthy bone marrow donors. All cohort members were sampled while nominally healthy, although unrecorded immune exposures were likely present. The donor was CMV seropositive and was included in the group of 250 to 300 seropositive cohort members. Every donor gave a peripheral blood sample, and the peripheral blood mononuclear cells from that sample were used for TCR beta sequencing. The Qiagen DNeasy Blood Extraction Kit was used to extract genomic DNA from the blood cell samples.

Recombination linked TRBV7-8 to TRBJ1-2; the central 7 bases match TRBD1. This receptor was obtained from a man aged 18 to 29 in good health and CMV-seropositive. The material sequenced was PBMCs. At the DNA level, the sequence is TGTGCCAGCAGCCGCACAGGGGACTATGGCTACACCTTC. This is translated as CASSRTGDYGYTF.